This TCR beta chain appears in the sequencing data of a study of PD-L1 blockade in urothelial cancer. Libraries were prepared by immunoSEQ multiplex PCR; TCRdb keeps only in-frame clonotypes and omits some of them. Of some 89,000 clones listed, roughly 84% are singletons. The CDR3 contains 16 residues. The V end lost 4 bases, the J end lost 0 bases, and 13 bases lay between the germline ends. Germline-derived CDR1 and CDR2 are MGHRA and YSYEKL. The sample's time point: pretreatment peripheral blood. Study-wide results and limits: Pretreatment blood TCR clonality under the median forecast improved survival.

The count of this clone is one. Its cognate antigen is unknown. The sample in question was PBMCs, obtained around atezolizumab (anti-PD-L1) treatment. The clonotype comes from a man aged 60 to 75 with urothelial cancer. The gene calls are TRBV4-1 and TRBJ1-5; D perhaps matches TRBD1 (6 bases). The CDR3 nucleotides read TGCGCCAGCAGCCGAGAGACAGGCAATAGCAATCAGCCCCAGCATTTT. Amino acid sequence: CASSRETGNSNQPQHF.